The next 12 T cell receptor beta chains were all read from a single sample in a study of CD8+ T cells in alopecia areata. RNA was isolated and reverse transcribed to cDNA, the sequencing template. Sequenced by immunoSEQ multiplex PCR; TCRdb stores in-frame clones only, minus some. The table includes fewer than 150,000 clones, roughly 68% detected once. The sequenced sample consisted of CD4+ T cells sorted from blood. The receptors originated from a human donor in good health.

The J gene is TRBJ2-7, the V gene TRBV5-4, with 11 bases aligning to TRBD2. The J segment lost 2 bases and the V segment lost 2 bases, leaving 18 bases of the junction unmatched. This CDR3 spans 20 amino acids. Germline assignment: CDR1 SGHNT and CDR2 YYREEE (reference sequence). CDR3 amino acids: CASSLRSTSGVLIMPYEQYF. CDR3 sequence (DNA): TGTGCCAGCAGCTTACGTTCGACTAGCGGGGTCCTGATTATGCCCTACGAGCAGTACTTC.

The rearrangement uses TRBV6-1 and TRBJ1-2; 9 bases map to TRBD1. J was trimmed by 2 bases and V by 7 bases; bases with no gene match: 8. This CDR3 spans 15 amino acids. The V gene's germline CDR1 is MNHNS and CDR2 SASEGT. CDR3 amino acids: CASNPGQGRNYGYTF. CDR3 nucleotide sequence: TGTGCCAGCAACCCCGGACAGGGGAGGAACTATGGCTACACCTTC.

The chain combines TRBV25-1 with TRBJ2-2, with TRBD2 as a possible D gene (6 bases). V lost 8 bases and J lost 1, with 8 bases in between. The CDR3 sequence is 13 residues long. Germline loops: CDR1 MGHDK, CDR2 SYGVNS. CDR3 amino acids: CASLRGNTGELFF. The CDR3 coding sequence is TGTGCCAGCCTGCGGGGGAACACCGGGGAGCTGTTTTTT.

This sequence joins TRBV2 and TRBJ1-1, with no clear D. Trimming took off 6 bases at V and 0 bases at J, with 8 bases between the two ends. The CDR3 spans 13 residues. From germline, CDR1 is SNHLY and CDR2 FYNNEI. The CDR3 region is CASSGELNTEAFF. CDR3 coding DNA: TGTGCCAGCAGCGGAGAATTGAACACTGAAGCTTTCTTT. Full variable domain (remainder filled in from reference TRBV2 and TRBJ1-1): EPEVTQTPSHQVTQMGQEVILRCVPISNHLYFYWYRQILGQKVEFLVSFYNNEISEKSEIFDDQFSVERPDGSNFTLKIRSTKLEDSAMYFCASSGELNTEAFFGQGTRLTVV.

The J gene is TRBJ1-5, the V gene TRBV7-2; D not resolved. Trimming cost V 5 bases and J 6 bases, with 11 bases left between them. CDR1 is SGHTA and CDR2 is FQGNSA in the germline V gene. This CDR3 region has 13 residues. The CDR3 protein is CASSRDTPQPQHF. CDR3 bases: TGTGCCAGCAGCCGAGACACACCTCAGCCCCAGCATTTT.

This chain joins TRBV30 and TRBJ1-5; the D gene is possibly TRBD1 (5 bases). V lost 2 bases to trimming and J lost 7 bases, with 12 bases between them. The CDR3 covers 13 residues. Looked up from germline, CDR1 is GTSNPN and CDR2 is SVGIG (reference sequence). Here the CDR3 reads CAWSLDTAQPQHF. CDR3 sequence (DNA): TGTGCCTGGAGTTTGGACACGGCCCAGCCCCAGCATTTT.

In DNA, the CDR3 is TGCGCCAGCAGTCCAAGACTAGCGGGGGATATGTATGGGTGCTACGAGCAGTACTTC. It translates to CASSPRLAGDMYGCYEQYF. The V call is TRBV23-1, the J call TRBJ2-7, with 12 positions matching TRBD2. TRBV23-1 counts as an open reading frame of uncertain function. Losses at the gene ends were 4 bases for V and 3 bases for J; bases not matched to a gene: 16. The CDR3 is 19 residues long.

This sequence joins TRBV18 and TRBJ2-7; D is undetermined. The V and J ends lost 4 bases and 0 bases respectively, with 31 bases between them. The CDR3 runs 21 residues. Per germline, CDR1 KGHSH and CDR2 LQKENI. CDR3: CASSLLRGGTVRALSSYEQYF. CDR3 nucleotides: TGTGCCAGCTCACTACTGAGAGGCGGAACTGTTCGGGCATTGTCCTCCTACGAGCAGTACTTC.

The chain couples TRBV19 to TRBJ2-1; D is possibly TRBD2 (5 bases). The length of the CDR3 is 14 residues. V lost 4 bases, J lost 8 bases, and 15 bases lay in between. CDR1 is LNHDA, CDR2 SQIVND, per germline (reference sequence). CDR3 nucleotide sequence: TGTGCCAGTAGTAGCGGCAGGCGGGTGGATGAGCAGTTCTTC. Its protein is CASSSGRRVDEQFF.

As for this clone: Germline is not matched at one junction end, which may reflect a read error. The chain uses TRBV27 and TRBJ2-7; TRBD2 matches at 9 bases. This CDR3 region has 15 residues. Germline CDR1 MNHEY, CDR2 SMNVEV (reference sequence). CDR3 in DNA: TGTGCCTGCAGCAAAGGGCTAGCGGGGCCCAACGAGCAGTACTTC. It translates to CACSKGLAGPNEQYF.

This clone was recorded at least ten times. The DNA for the CDR3 is TGTGCCAGCAGCTTAGACAGGGTACCTTCACCCCTCCACTTT. It is translated as CASSLDRVPSPLHF. The rearrangement links TRBV7-2 to TRBJ1-6; TRBD1 might be the D (6 bases). The CDR3 runs to 14 residues. Germline V gene lookup returns CDR1 SGHTA and CDR2 FQGNSA. Between the trimmed V and J ends, which lost 1 base and 9 bases, there was a span of 10 bases.

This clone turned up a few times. The CDR3 coding sequence is TGTGCCAGCAGTGTTCCCCGGACAGCGACATTACTAGCGAATGAGCAGTTCTTC. It encodes CASSVPRTATLLANEQFF. The chain uses TRBV2 and TRBJ2-1; TRBD2 might be the D (7 bases). CDR3 size: 18 residues. Germline V gene lookup returns CDR1 SNHLY and CDR2 FYNNEI. The V gene lost 4 bases and the J gene lost 7 bases, with 26 bases spanning the gap.